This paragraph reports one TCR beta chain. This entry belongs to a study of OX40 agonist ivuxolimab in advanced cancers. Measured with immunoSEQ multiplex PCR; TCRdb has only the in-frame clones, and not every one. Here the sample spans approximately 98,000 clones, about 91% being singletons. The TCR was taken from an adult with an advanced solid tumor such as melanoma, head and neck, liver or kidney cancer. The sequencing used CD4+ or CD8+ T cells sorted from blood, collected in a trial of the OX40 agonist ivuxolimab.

Written as DNA, the CDR3 is TGTGCCAGCAGCCGACAAAGGGGCAAAAATTCACCCCTCCACTTT. Protein: CASSRQRGKNSPLHF. The chain has TRBV5-6 and TRBJ1-6, with TRBD1 as a possible D gene (5 bases). Germline V gene lookup returns CDR1 SGHDT and CDR2 YYEEEE. V was shortened by 4 bases and J by 7 bases, with 15 bases between the two germline ends. The CDR3 is 15 residues long.